Below, 25 T cell receptor beta chains from the same sample are listed, as sequenced in a study of blood T cell repertoires in COVID-19. Assay: immunoSEQ multiplex PCR; the TCRdb copy retains only in-frame clones and omits some. The sample carries roughly 43,000 clones, more than 70% recorded once. Sequencing input: peripheral blood. The origin of the receptors is a human donor in a cohort sampled during active COVID-19.

The chain is built from TRBV10-2 and TRBJ2-7; 8 bases fit TRBD2. With V trimmed by 0 bases and J by 9 bases, 13 bases remained unmatched. This CDR3 is 16 amino acids long. Looked up from germline, CDR1 is WSHSY and CDR2 is SAAADI. This CDR3 is CASSESGGAGGGVQYF. CDR3 nucleotides: TGCGCCAGCAGTGAGTCAGGCGGCGCGGGAGGCGGGGTGCAGTACTTC.

This chain connects TRBV6-5 to TRBJ2-7, with D tentatively TRBD1 (5 bases). Germline assignment: CDR1 MNHEY and CDR2 SVGAGI. V was cut by 4 bases and J by 2 bases, with 12 bases left in between. This CDR3 spans 14 amino acids. CDR3 sequence reads: CASSFQGGAYEQYF. The CDR3 coding sequence is TGTGCCAGCAGTTTCCAGGGTGGAGCCTACGAGCAGTACTTC.

The chain recombines TRBV30 with TRBJ1-5; tentatively, D is TRBD1 (6 bases). This CDR3 contains 15 residues. V lost 0 bases, J lost 2 bases, and 11 bases lay in between. The V gene's germline CDR1 is GTSNPN and CDR2 SVGIG (reference sequence). The CDR3 loop is CAWSVGTYGNQPQHF. CDR3 DNA sequence: TGTGCCTGGAGTGTGGGGACATACGGCAATCAGCCCCAGCATTTT. Full variable domain (outside the CDR3, taken from reference TRBV30 and TRBJ1-5): SQTIHQWPATLVQPVGSPLSLECTVEGTSNPNLYWYRQAAGRGLQLLFYSVGIGQISSEVPQNLSASRPQDRQFILSSKKLLLSDSGFYLCAWSVGTYGNQPQHFGDGTRLSIL.

The chain employs TRBV19 and TRBJ2-3; TRBD2 agrees at 10 bases. This CDR3 has 14 amino acids. Looked up from germline, CDR1 is LNHDA and CDR2 is SQIVND (reference sequence). V trimming: 7 bases; J trimming: 5 bases; junction bases outside the gene matches: 6. The CDR3 here is CASTGSGGLDTQYF. CDR3 DNA: TGTGCCAGTACCGGTAGCGGGGGGTTAGATACGCAGTATTTT.

The V call is TRBV7-2, the J call TRBJ2-1; 9 positions match TRBD2. The CDR3 extends over 14 amino acids. Germline V gives CDR1 SGHTA, CDR2 FQGNSA. The junction had 4 bases not matched to a gene; V was cut back by 1 base and J by 9 bases. CDR3: CASSLGGGALEQFF. The CDR3 coding sequence is TGTGCCAGCAGCTTAGGCGGGGGGGCCCTTGAGCAGTTCTTC.

The V gene is TRBV7-2, the J gene TRBJ2-5, with TRBD2 matching over 12 bases. The CDR3 is 15 amino acids. Germline CDR1 reads SGHTA; CDR2 reads FQGNSA. The ends lost 3 bases at V and 5 bases at J; junction bases unmatched: 4. The CDR3 nucleotides read TGTGCCAGCAGCTTGCGGACTAGCGGGGACGAGACCCAGTACTTC. Translation gives CASSLRTSGDETQYF.

This clone was seen more than once but under ten times. The V gene is TRBV2, the J gene TRBJ1-1; a possible D gene is TRBD1 (5 bases). V was trimmed by 3 bases and J by 11 bases, leaving 10 bases between them. Germline CDR1 is SNHLY and CDR2 is FYNNEI. The CDR3 consists of 11 residues. Here the CDR3 DNA reads TGTGCCAGCAGTGAGTCGCAGGGCGCTTTCTTT. It translates to CASSESQGAFF. The full variable domain, in which reference TRBV2 and TRBJ1-1 provide the parts outside the CDR3, is EPEVTQTPSHQVTQMGQEVILRCVPISNHLYFYWYRQILGQKVEFLVSFYNNEISEKSEIFDDQFSVERPDGSNFTLKIRSTKLEDSAMYFCASSESQGAFFGQGTRLTVV.

The gene calls are TRBV10-3 and TRBJ2-7, with 9 positions matching TRBD2. Germline CDR1 reads ENHRY; CDR2 reads SYGVKD. J lost 3 bases, V lost 4 bases, and 4 bases had no gene match. There are 14 residues in the CDR3. CDR3 loop: CAISAASGIYEQYF. CDR3 DNA sequence: TGTGCCATCAGTGCGGCTAGCGGGATCTACGAGCAGTACTTC.

The chain has TRBV7-2 and TRBJ2-7; TRBD1 matches 9 bases. The CDR3 contains 15 residues. Trimming took 4 bases from V and 0 from J; bases not matched to a gene: 4. Looked up from germline, CDR1 is SGHTA and CDR2 is FQGNSA. CDR3 sequence reads: CASSSDRGPSYEQYF. In DNA, the CDR3 is TGTGCCAGCAGCTCGGACAGGGGTCCCTCCTACGAGCAGTACTTC.

This clone turned up a few times. V gene TRBV5-6 combines with J gene TRBJ1-6; D remains ambiguous. V was pared by 1 base and J by 9 bases, with 8 bases between. The germline CDR1 and CDR2 sequences are SGHDT and YYEEEE. This CDR3 is built from 13 residues. CDR3 coding DNA: TGTGCCAGCAGCTTGACAGCCCGTTCACCCCTCCACTTT. This gives the protein CASSLTARSPLHF.

The sample holds a few counts of this clone. The rearrangement links TRBV6-6 to TRBJ2-1, with TRBD2 identical over 10 bases. CDR1 and CDR2 from the germline V gene are MNHNY and SVGAGI (reference sequence). The trim removed 2 bases at V and 3 bases at J, leaving 1 base unmatched. The CDR3 runs 15 residues. This CDR3 is CASSYIAGGYNEQFF. The CDR3 DNA reads as TGTGCCAGCAGTTACATAGCGGGAGGCTACAATGAGCAGTTCTTC.

The chain links TRBV29-1 to TRBJ2-3, with D possibly matching TRBD2 (6 bases). This CDR3 comprises 16 residues. V gave up 6 bases and J gave up 1 base, with 20 bases separating them. Germline V gives CDR1 SQVTM, CDR2 ANQGSEA. The CDR3 here is CSVYLMGGAGTDTQYF. The CDR3 region has the DNA TGCAGCGTCTACTTGATGGGCGGGGCGGGCACAGATACGCAGTATTTT.

The chain uses TRBV5-1 and TRBJ2-7; TRBD2 aligns across 11 bases. The CDR3 contains 15 residues. Germline CDR1 SGHRS, CDR2 YFSETQ. The V and J ends lost 4 bases and 3 bases, in that order; junction bases with no gene match: 6. The CDR3 nucleotides read TGCGCCAGCAGCCCTAGCGGGGGGTATTACTACGAGCAGTACTTC. This gives the protein CASSPSGGYYYEQYF.

This clone was recorded a few times. The J gene is TRBJ2-1, the V gene TRBV30, with 10 nucleotides matching TRBD2. After removal of 0 bases from V and 10 bases from J, the junction contained 9 bases not matched to a gene. The CDR3 sequence is 15 residues long. CDR1 is GTSNPN and CDR2 is SVGIG in the germline V gene (reference sequence). As DNA, the CDR3 is TGTGCCTGGAGTGTCCTAGCGGGAGTGACAACGGAGCAGTTCTTC. Encoded protein: CAWSVLAGVTTEQFF.

V gene TRBV5-1 combines with J gene TRBJ2-3; tentatively, D is TRBD2 (6 bases). The CDR3 sequence is 16 residues long. Trimming pared 5 bases from V and 0 bases from J, leaving 16 bases between. The germline V gene has CDR1 SGHRS and CDR2 YFSETQ. The CDR3 is CASSSIGGTSTDTQYF. CDR3 DNA: TGCGCCAGCAGTTCGATCGGGGGTACTAGCACAGATACGCAGTATTTT.

The chain combines TRBV21-1 with TRBJ2-1; TRBD2, the D gene given by the table, was not confirmed from the DNA. TRBV21-1 is noted as a pseudogene. This CDR3 has 17 residues. This chain's CDR3 is CASSKRGSGGRHNEQFF. CDR3 bases: TGTGCCAGCAGCAAACGGGGCTCAGGCGGGAGACACAATGAGCAGTTCTTC.

The CDR3 DNA reads as TGTGCCAGCAAAACCGGGACAGACGGCTTTCAAGAGACCCAGTACTTC. It translates to CASKTGTDGFQETQYF. The V call is TRBV7-9, the J call TRBJ2-5, with 7 nucleotides matching TRBD1. CDR1 SEHNR and CDR2 FQNEAQ come from the germline V gene (reference sequence). This CDR3 is built from 16 residues. The J segment lost 2 bases and the V segment lost 7 bases, leaving 13 bases of the junction unmatched.

The chain combines TRBV6-5 with TRBJ1-1, with D uncertain. The CDR3 length is 13 residues. Trimming shortened V by 6 bases and J by 1 base, and 9 bases separated the two germline ends. Germline values: CDR1 MNHEY, CDR2 SVGAGI. This CDR3 reads CASREVRNTEAFF. The CDR3 DNA sequence: TGTGCCAGCAGGGAGGTCAGGAACACTGAAGCTTTCTTT.

The CDR3 protein is CASSLTRSGELFF. Written as DNA, the CDR3 is TGTGCCAGCAGTCTAACTAGGTCCGGGGAGCTGTTTTTT. The chain couples TRBV12-3 or TRBV12-4 to TRBJ2-2; a possible D gene is TRBD2 (5 bases). The CDR3 runs 13 residues. Trimming removed 5 bases from V and 6 bases from J, with 10 bases in between.

The gene calls are TRBV7-9 and TRBJ2-3; possible D gene TRBD1, 5 bases. Germline V gene sequence: CDR1 SEHNR, CDR2 FQNEAQ (reference sequence). The CDR3 extends over 15 amino acids. The ends were cut back, 6 bases at V and 4 bases at J, with 17 bases in the middle. This chain's CDR3 is CASRRSNQGADTQYF. CDR3 coding DNA: TGTGCCAGCAGACGATCTAATCAGGGTGCAGATACGCAGTATTTT.

The J gene is TRBJ1-4, the V gene TRBV6-6; TRBD1 agrees at 10 bases. CDR1 MNHNY and CDR2 SVGAGI come from the germline V gene (reference sequence). Germline trimming cut 6 bases from V and 4 bases from J; bases unmatched to any gene: 17. CDR3 length: 19 residues. The CDR3 sequence: CASSWDRGYLMNVNEKLFF. The CDR3 DNA reads TGTGCCAGCAGCTGGGACAGGGGTTACCTCATGAATGTTAATGAAAAACTGTTTTTT.

The chain uses TRBV18 and TRBJ1-6, with a weak D call TRBD1 (5 bases). The CDR3 contains 15 residues. In germline, CDR1 is KGHSH, CDR2 LQKENI. Trimming removed 5 bases from V and 3 bases from J, with 11 bases in between. Written as DNA, the CDR3 is TGTGCCAGCTCAGCCGGGGGAATCTATAATTCACCCCTCCACTTT. It specifies CASSAGGIYNSPLHF.

V gene TRBV5-6 combines with J gene TRBJ1-3; no definite D call. CDR1 and CDR2 (germline): SGHDT, YYEEEE. V lost 2 bases and J 0 bases, leaving 9 bases between the germline ends. The CDR3 has 15 amino acids. CDR3 sequence reads: CASSFTSISGNTIYF. The CDR3, as DNA: TGTGCCAGCAGCTTTACAAGTATCTCTGGAAACACCATATATTTT.

This chain links TRBV5-1 with TRBJ2-7; 7 nucleotides match TRBD1. This CDR3 contains 18 residues. The J segment lost 2 bases and the V segment lost 0 bases, leaving 14 bases of the junction unmatched. Germline loops: CDR1 SGHRS, CDR2 YFSETQ. CDR3: CASSLGGLFRDSAYEQYF. CDR3 DNA sequence: TGCGCCAGCAGCTTGGGGGGGCTCTTCCGGGACAGCGCCTACGAGCAGTACTTC.

The chain couples TRBV2 to TRBJ1-6; perhaps TRBD1 as D (5 bases). The CDR3 length is 18 residues. V shed 7 bases and J shed 5 bases, with 24 bases lying between them. Germline V CDR1 and CDR2: SNHLY, FYNNEI. The CDR3 DNA reads as TGTGCCAGCACCCGCAGGGTCGCAGGGCGGAAAAATAATTCACCCCTCCACTTT. Amino acid sequence: CASTRRVAGRKNNSPLHF.